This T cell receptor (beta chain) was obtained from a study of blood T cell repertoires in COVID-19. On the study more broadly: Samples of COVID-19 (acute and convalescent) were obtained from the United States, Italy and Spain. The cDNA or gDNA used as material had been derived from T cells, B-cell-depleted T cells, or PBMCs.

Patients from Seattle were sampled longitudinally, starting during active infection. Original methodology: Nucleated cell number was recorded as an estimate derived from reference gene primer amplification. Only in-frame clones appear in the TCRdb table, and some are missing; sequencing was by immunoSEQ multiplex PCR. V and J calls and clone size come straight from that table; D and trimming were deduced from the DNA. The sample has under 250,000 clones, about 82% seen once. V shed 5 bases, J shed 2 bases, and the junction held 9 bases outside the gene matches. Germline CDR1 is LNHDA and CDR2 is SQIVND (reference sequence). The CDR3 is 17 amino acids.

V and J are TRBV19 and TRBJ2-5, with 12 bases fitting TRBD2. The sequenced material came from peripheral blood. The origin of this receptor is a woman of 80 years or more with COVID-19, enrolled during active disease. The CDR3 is CASSPLSGLAGQETQYF. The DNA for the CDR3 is TGTGCCAGTAGTCCTCTGTCTGGACTAGCGGGGCAAGAGACCCAGTACTTC.